A single T cell receptor beta chain is shown here with its context. CDR3 length: 14 residues. With 0 bases removed from V and 6 bases from J, the gap between germline ends came to 11 bases. Germline CDR1 MNHEY, CDR2 SVGAGI. This sample was included in a study of blood T cell repertoires in COVID-19. On the study more broadly: The United States, Italy and Spain supplied acute and convalescent COVID-19 samples. The cDNA or gDNA used as material had been derived from T cells, B-cell-depleted T cells, or PBMCs.

Generated by immunoSEQ multiplex PCR, the TCRdb table keeps only in-frame clones and is missing some. The data hold 300,000 or so clones, with more than 85% observed a single time. The source of this sequence is a woman aged 30 to 39 who had recovered from COVID-19. The chain uses TRBV6-5 and TRBJ1-1, with D uncertain. The specimen was PBMCs or T cells enriched from blood (not recorded which). The chain's CDR3 is CASSYSTVTSEAFF. The CDR3 DNA follows: TGTGCCAGCAGTTACTCCACAGTGACCTCTGAAGCTTTCTTT.